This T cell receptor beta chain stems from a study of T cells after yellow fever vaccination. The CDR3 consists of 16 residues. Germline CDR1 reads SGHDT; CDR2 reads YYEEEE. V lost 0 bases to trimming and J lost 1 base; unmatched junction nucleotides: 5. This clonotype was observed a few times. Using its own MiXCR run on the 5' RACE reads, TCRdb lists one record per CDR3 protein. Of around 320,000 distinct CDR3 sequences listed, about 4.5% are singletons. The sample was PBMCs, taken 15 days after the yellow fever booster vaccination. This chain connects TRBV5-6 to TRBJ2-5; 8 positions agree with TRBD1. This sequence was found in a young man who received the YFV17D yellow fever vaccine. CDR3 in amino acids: CASSLGRRGLQETQYF. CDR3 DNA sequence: TGTGCCAGCAGCTTGGGTCGCAGGGGGCTCCAAGAGACCCAGTACTTC.